This passage covers 31 T cell receptor beta chains from one sample sequenced in a study of blood T cell repertoires in COVID-19. The repertoire was sequenced with immunoSEQ multiplex PCR; TCRdb's copy has only in-frame clones and lacks some. This table has around 210,000 clones, 70% to 90% appearing once. Sequenced material: peripheral blood. These TCRs come from a man aged 50 to 60 with COVID-19, enrolled during active disease.

This clone was seen a handful of times. The chain is built from TRBV28 and TRBJ1-1; TRBD1 is a possible D gene (5 bases). The germline gives CDR1 MDHEN, CDR2 SYDVKM. V gave up 3 bases and J gave up 5 bases, with 10 bases separating them. This CDR3 comprises 13 residues. DNA for the CDR3: TGTGCCAGCAGTTTTACGCGGGGGACTGAAGCTTTCTTT. This codes for CASSFTRGTEAFF.

The chain uses TRBV4-3 and TRBJ2-3; TRBD2 matches 9 bases. The CDR3 contains 18 residues. Trimming cost V 0 bases and J 5 bases; bases outside gene matches: 12. The germline CDR1 and CDR2 sequences are LGHNA and YSLEER. The CDR3 DNA sequence: TGCGCCAGCAGCCAAGATGTTTGGCGGGGGGGCCGGATAGATACGCAGTATTTT. The encoded protein is CASSQDVWRGGRIDTQYF.

The gene calls are TRBV7-2 and TRBJ2-1; 9 nucleotides match TRBD2. Losses at the gene ends were 5 bases for V and 9 bases for J; bases not matched to a gene: 8. The CDR3 consists of 14 residues. Germline V gene sequence: CDR1 SGHTA, CDR2 FQGNSA. The DNA of the CDR3 is TGTGCCAGCAGCCTAACTCCAGCGGGGGGTGAGCAGTTCTTC. This sequence encodes CASSLTPAGGEQFF. Full variable domain (outside the CDR3, taken from reference TRBV7-2 and TRBJ2-1): GAGVSQSPSNKVTEKGKDVELRCDPISGHTALYWYRQSLGQGLEFLIYFQGNSAPDKSGLPSDRFSAERTGGSVSTLTIQRTQQEDSAVYLCASSLTPAGGEQFFGPGTRLTVL.

The genes are TRBV7-2 and TRBJ2-5; 11 bases line up with TRBD2. Germline V gene lookup returns CDR1 SGHTA and CDR2 FQGNSA. The CDR3 covers 16 residues. V lost 1 base, J lost 5 bases, and 6 bases stayed unmatched. The CDR3: CASSLVASGGSETQYF. CDR3 DNA sequence: TGTGCCAGCAGCTTAGTCGCTAGCGGGGGGTCTGAGACCCAGTACTTC.

The V gene is TRBV7-6, the J gene TRBJ2-7, with 12 bases matching TRBD2. Germline-derived CDR1 and CDR2 are SGHVS and FNYEAQ. V was pared by 2 bases and J by 6 bases, with 11 bases of the junction left unmatched. The CDR3 covers 17 residues. Here the CDR3 reads CASSLSPGLAGPGEQYF. CDR3 nucleotides: TGTGCCAGCAGCTTATCCCCCGGACTAGCGGGGCCCGGCGAGCAGTACTTC.

This rearrangement joins TRBV10-3 to TRBJ1-2; D gene unclear. V was pared by 0 bases and J by 0 bases, with 14 bases between. The CDR3 sequence is 17 residues long. The germline CDR1 and CDR2 sequences are ENHRY and SYGVKD. CDR3 region: CAISESVGLMTNYGYTF. CDR3 in DNA: TGTGCCATCAGTGAGTCGGTCGGGTTAATGACTAACTATGGCTACACCTTC.

V gene TRBV27 combines with J gene TRBJ2-3; D is unresolved. Trimming shortened V by 4 bases and J by 0 bases, and 11 bases separated the two germline ends. Germline V CDR1 and CDR2: MNHEY, SMNVEV (reference sequence). This CDR3 is built from 15 residues. CDR3 bases: TGTGCCAGCAGTTCTCTGGCGACTAGCACAGATACGCAGTATTTT. This encodes CASSSLATSTDTQYF.

The chain uses TRBV7-2 and TRBJ2-5; D gene uncertain. Deletions cut 5 bases from V and 5 bases from J, with 15 bases between. The CDR3 is 14 residues long. In germline, CDR1 is SGHTA, CDR2 FQGNSA. The CDR3 is CASSHTVQLETQYF. Here the CDR3 DNA reads TGTGCCAGCAGCCACACAGTCCAGTTGGAGACCCAGTACTTC.

The CDR3 loop is CASSPSEFPGQVNSGNTIYF. CDR3 in DNA: TGTGCCAGCAGCCCAAGTGAGTTTCCGGGACAGGTGAACTCTGGAAACACCATATATTTT. The chain recombines TRBV7-3 with TRBJ1-3; 8 bases align to TRBD1. The ends lost 5 bases at V and 0 bases at J; junction bases unmatched: 18. Germline values: CDR1 SGHTA, CDR2 FQGTGA. This CDR3 contains 20 residues.

This clone showed up just a few times. The chain uses TRBV28 and TRBJ2-7; D is perhaps TRBD2 (7 bases). The ends were cut back, 7 bases at V and 2 bases at J, with 15 bases in the middle. Germline V CDR1 and CDR2: MDHEN, SYDVKM. The CDR3 has 14 residues. The CDR3 spells CASTLGGGTYEQYF. DNA of the CDR3: TGTGCCAGCACCTTAGGGGGGGGGACCTACGAGCAGTACTTC.

The CDR3 DNA reads TGTGCCAGCAGCTCGCGCTATGATCGGGCAGATACGCAGTATTTT. The encoded protein is CASSSRYDRADTQYF. The rearrangement links TRBV7-3 to TRBJ2-3; unclear D gene. This CDR3 spans 15 amino acids. CDR1 and CDR2 (germline): SGHTA, FQGTGA. The V end lost 4 bases, the J end lost 4 bases, and 15 bases lay between the germline ends.

The chain recombines TRBV4-3 with TRBJ1-5; TRBD1 matches 7 bases. Per the germline V gene, CDR1 is LGHNA and CDR2 is YSLEER. V lost 3 bases to trimming and J lost 0 bases; unmatched junction nucleotides: 17. The CDR3 consists of 20 residues. Here the CDR3 reads CASSQTQDEGQAHSNQPQHF. DNA of the CDR3: TGCGCCAGCAGCCAGACCCAAGACGAAGGACAGGCGCATAGCAATCAGCCCCAGCATTTT.

This chain links TRBV5-5 with TRBJ1-4, with D unresolved. V was clipped by 4 bases and J by 7 bases, with 20 bases between them. CDR1 SGHKS and CDR2 YYEKEE come from the germline V gene (reference sequence). The CDR3 has 16 residues. CDR3 amino acids: CASSVPREGRREKLFF. In DNA, the CDR3 is TGTGCCAGCAGCGTACCTCGCGAAGGGAGACGTGAAAAACTGTTTTTT.

This sequence joins TRBV4-3 and TRBJ1-2; D might be TRBD1 (5 bases). Germline CDR1 LGHNA, CDR2 YSLEER. V lost 1 base, J lost 0 bases, and 12 bases lay in between. The length of the CDR3 is 16 residues. The CDR3 here is CASSQVWTFANYGYTF. CDR3 nucleotide sequence: TGCGCCAGCAGCCAAGTATGGACATTCGCTAACTATGGCTACACCTTC.

The chain employs TRBV6-5 and TRBJ1-2; 8 nucleotides align to TRBD1. V was clipped by 2 bases and J by 8 bases; unmatched bases: 13. Germline V gene sequence: CDR1 MNHEY, CDR2 SVGAGI. The CDR3 runs to 16 residues. The CDR3 DNA reads as TGTGCCAGCAGTTACCGACCATCAGGGGGCGCGTTGGGCTACACCTTC. Its translation: CASSYRPSGGALGYTF.

The chain uses TRBV11-1 and TRBJ2-2; tentatively, D is TRBD1 (5 bases). CDR3 length: 15 residues. Germline CDR1 is SGHAT and CDR2 is FQDESV (reference sequence). Trimming removed 5 bases from V and 6 bases from J, with 16 bases in between. The CDR3: CASSPQAHLAGELFF. The CDR3 nucleotides are TGTGCCAGCAGCCCACAGGCTCACCTGGCCGGGGAGCTGTTTTTT. The complete variable domain, with remaining parts taken from reference TRBV11-1 and TRBJ2-2, reads EAEVAQSPRYKITEKSQAVAFWCDPISGHATLYWYRQILGQGPELLVQFQDESVVDDSQLPKDRFSAERLKGVDSTLKIQPAELGDSAMYLCASSPQAHLAGELFFGEGSRLTVL.

The chain joins TRBV6-5 to TRBJ2-7; D remains ambiguous. V lost 5 bases, J lost 1 base, and 9 bases lay in between. The CDR3 is 13 amino acids. In germline, CDR1 is MNHEY, CDR2 SVGAGI. CDR3 coding DNA: TGTGCCAGCAGTCTAAGTATATCCTACGAGCAGTACTTC. It codes for CASSLSISYEQYF.

This chain's CDR3 is CASSESGSYGYTF. CDR3 bases: TGTGCCAGCAGTGAATCGGGGTCCTATGGCTACACCTTC. This rearrangement joins TRBV6-1 to TRBJ1-2; D ambiguous. The CDR3 is made up of 13 amino acids. V lost 2 bases to trimming and J lost 4 bases, with 8 bases between them. Germline CDR1 reads MNHNS; CDR2 reads SASEGT.

The rearrangement uses TRBV25-1 and TRBJ2-5; 7 bases agree with TRBD2. V gave up 2 bases and J gave up 2 bases; unmatched junction bases: 8. CDR3 length equals 16 residues. Germline V lookup: CDR1 MGHDK, CDR2 SYGVNS. CDR3 sequence reads: CASSEPKRGFQETQYF. The CDR3, as DNA: TGTGCCAGCAGTGAACCAAAGCGGGGCTTTCAAGAGACCCAGTACTTC.

This chain uses TRBV7-9 with TRBJ2-7; 8 bases are a match to TRBD1. The germline V gene has CDR1 SEHNR and CDR2 FQNEAQ (reference sequence). CDR3 size: 15 residues. Germline trimming cut 5 bases from V and 3 bases from J; bases unmatched to any gene: 9. In DNA form, the CDR3 reads TGTGCCAGCAGCCAGACCCAGGGGGCCAACTACGAGCAGTACTTC. Translating gives CASSQTQGANYEQYF.

This chain connects TRBV19 to TRBJ2-3, with 15 bases fitting TRBD2. This CDR3 region has 16 residues. V dropped 3 bases and J dropped 4; count of bases not matched to a gene: 2. Per germline, CDR1 LNHDA and CDR2 SQIVND (reference sequence). The CDR3 DNA sequence: TGTGCCAGTAGTATCCGGACTAGCGGGGGGGCAGATACGCAGTATTTT. Residues: CASSIRTSGGADTQYF.

The chain has TRBV14 and TRBJ1-6; possibly TRBD1 for D (5 bases). Germline V CDR1 and CDR2: SGHDN, FVKESK. Trimming shortened V by 4 bases and J by 7 bases, and 14 bases separated the two germline ends. The CDR3 spans 15 residues. The chain's CDR3 is CASSLGQGLNSPLHF. DNA for the CDR3: TGTGCCAGCAGCCTTGGCCAGGGATTGAATTCACCCCTCCACTTT.

This clone was seen a single time. The chain combines TRBV5-1 with TRBJ2-3; 9 positions match TRBD1. J gave up 6 bases and V 0 bases, and 17 bases lay outside the gene matches. Germline values: CDR1 SGHRS, CDR2 YFSETQ. The CDR3 is 19 residues long. CDR3 in DNA: TGCGCCAGCAGCTTGGCCAGGTGGAACCGGGACAGGGCCCCCGATACGCAGTATTTT. Translating it yields CASSLARWNRDRAPDTQYF. The entire variable domain, with the rest obtained from reference TRBV5-1 and TRBJ2-3, is as follows: KAGVTQTPRYLIKTRGQQVTLSCSPISGHRSVSWYQQTPGQGLQFLFEYFSETQRNKGNFPGRFSGRQFSNSRSEMNVSTLELGDSALYLCASSLARWNRDRAPDTQYFGPGTRLTVL.

The rearrangement links TRBV7-2 to TRBJ1-3, with D perhaps TRBD1 (6 bases). Germline V gives CDR1 SGHTA, CDR2 FQGNSA. This CDR3 spans 15 amino acids. Deletions cut 1 base from V and 3 bases from J, with 10 bases between. CDR3 DNA: TGTGCCAGCAGCTTAGGAGGGGGTCTTGGAAACACCATATATTTT. It is translated as CASSLGGGLGNTIYF.

V is TRBV4-3 and J is TRBJ1-2, with 8 bases identical to TRBD1. Germline V gene lookup returns CDR1 LGHNA and CDR2 YSLEER. With V trimmed by 0 bases and J by 5 bases, 8 bases remained unmatched. CDR3 length: 16 amino acids. CDR3 nucleotide sequence: TGCGCCAGCAGCCAAGATCTGGGGAACAGGGGGTATGGCTACACCTTC. It specifies CASSQDLGNRGYGYTF.

The chain couples TRBV2 to TRBJ2-5; the match to TRBD2 covers 7 bases. CDR3 length equals 13 residues. Trimming cost V 6 bases and J 0 bases; bases outside gene matches: 1. From germline, CDR1 is SNHLY and CDR2 FYNNEI. The CDR3 here is CASRGGYQETQYF. The CDR3 nucleotides are TGTGCCAGCAGGGGGGGGTACCAAGAGACCCAGTACTTC.

This clone was seen a handful of times. The V call is TRBV19, the J call TRBJ2-2, with 12 bases aligning to TRBD2. This CDR3 is built from 15 residues. Germline lookup yields CDR1 LNHDA and CDR2 SQIVND (reference sequence). The junction had 4 bases not matched to a gene; V was cut back by 5 bases and J by 6 bases. CDR3 sequence reads: CASSRLAGVAGELFF. CDR3 sequence (DNA): TGTGCCAGTAGTCGACTAGCGGGGGTTGCCGGGGAGCTGTTTTTT. Supplemented by reference TRBV19 and TRBJ2-2, the full variable domain reads DGGITQSPKYLFRKEGQNVTLSCEQNLNHDAMYWYRQDPGQGLRLIYYSQIVNDFQKGDIAEGYSVSREKKESFPLTVTSAQKNPTAFYLCASSRLAGVAGELFFGEGSRLTVL.

The gene calls are TRBV24-1 and TRBJ2-7, with D perhaps TRBD1 (6 bases). The CDR3 runs 16 residues. Trimming took 4 bases from V and 0 from J, leaving 15 bases between them. Germline V gene data show CDR1 as KGHDR and CDR2 as SFDVKD. CDR3 in DNA: TGTGCCACCAGTGACTCGGGGACACCAAGCTCCTACGAGCAGTACTTC. Protein sequence: CATSDSGTPSSYEQYF.

This chain links TRBV18 with TRBJ2-7; 10 bases map to TRBD2. The germline V gene encodes CDR1 KGHSH and CDR2 LQKENI. The CDR3 runs to 16 residues. V shed 1 base, J shed 8 bases, and the junction held 11 bases outside the gene matches. CDR3 region: CASSPRLAGEIMKQYF. CDR3 nucleotide sequence: TGTGCCAGCTCACCACGGCTAGCGGGGGAAATTATGAAGCAGTACTTC.

The chain couples TRBV5-1 to TRBJ1-1; 11 bases match TRBD1. Germline CDR1 and CDR2: SGHRS and YFSETQ. The J segment lost 5 bases and the V segment lost 1 base, leaving 4 bases of the junction unmatched. The CDR3 spans 15 residues. The CDR3 is CASSLLGQGGTEAFF. Written as DNA, the CDR3 is TGCGCCAGCAGCTTGCTGGGACAGGGGGGAACTGAAGCTTTCTTT.

The chain is built from TRBV15 and TRBJ2-7; D possibly corresponds to TRBD1 (6 bases). The CDR3 consists of 13 residues. The V end lost 2 bases, the J end lost 2 bases, and 7 bases lay between the germline ends. Germline CDR1 is LNHNV and CDR2 is YYDKDF (reference sequence). The CDR3 sequence is CATSRSGAYEQYF. The CDR3 DNA sequence: TGTGCCACCAGCAGATCAGGGGCCTACGAGCAGTACTTC.